Sequencing of this T cell receptor beta chain was carried out in a study of blood T cells in healthy people across ages. A word on this clonotype: The antigen is not known.

Study observations and caveats: Higher diversity, along with more naive CD4+ cells, distinguished long-lived donors from aged donors.

Per sample, a minimum of 6.5 million PBMCs were isolated. The use of a sample-barcoded 5' primer and a J-beta primer mix characterized a second PCR of roughly 6 to 11 cycles. MiXCR was run by TCRdb on the 5' RACE reads, yielding one entry per CDR3 protein. The sample lists approximately 880,000 distinct CDR3 sequences, 48% seen once, with around an eighth in the top ten. The CDR3 spans 14 residues. Germline loops: CDR1 MDHEN, CDR2 SYDVKM. V dropped 4 bases and J dropped 2 bases, with 11 bases sitting between them. The J gene is TRBJ1-2, the V gene TRBV28, with D tentatively TRBD1 (6 bases). The TCR was taken from a man aged 30 to 45 in good health. Specimen: blood. Written as DNA, the CDR3 is TGTGCCAGCAGTTCAGGGGCGCCAAACTATGGCTACACCTTC. This sequence encodes CASSSGAPNYGYTF.